This TCR beta chain was sequenced for a study of T cells in Graves' hyperthyroidism and ophthalmopathy. Whole-study context: Peripheral blood draws took place at initial diagnosis, ahead of any treatment.

General study results and limits: Ophthalmopathy, which appeared later, was predicted by the model a median approximately six months before onset.

RNA transcripts served as the template for amplifying TCR beta CDR3 regions. HTBI primers were the set used in a first-round RT-PCR of the TCR CDR3. One entry per CDR3 protein, called by TCRdb with MiXCR from the multiplex PCR reads. The data contain fewer than 400,000 distinct CDR3 sequences, about 14% of them seen just once; the ten biggest clones take up around 28%. In regard to this clonotype: Antigen specificity is unknown.

For the diagnoses, clinical symptoms, serum thyroxine and TRAb, thyroid ultrasound and orbital computed tomography were used. The ends were cut back, 0 bases at V and 5 bases at J, with 13 bases in the middle. The CDR3 sequence is 15 residues long. Per the germline V gene, CDR1 is LGHNA and CDR2 is YNFKEQ. The chain employs TRBV4-2 and TRBJ1-2; D not resolved. The material sequenced was blood. This clonotype was obtained from a man in his forties or fifties with Graves' ophthalmopathy. The CDR3: CASSQDLRKRYGYTF. As DNA, the CDR3 is TGTGCCAGCAGCCAAGATCTTCGTAAAAGATATGGCTACACCTTC.